This is a list of T cell receptor beta chains from one sample in a study of blood T cell repertoires in COVID-19. The repertoire was sequenced with immunoSEQ multiplex PCR; TCRdb's copy has only in-frame clones and lacks some. Among around 120,000 clones listed, around 76% were seen once. Sequenced sample: peripheral blood. These receptor sequences come from a man in his 70s with acute or convalescent COVID-19. The CDR3 runs from the conserved cysteine through the conserved F or W. The D gene is left open where the match is weak. The size of a clone is reported for some rows only, either as once, few or many, or as a class for expanded clones.

J: TRBJ2-7; V: TRBV5-1; size: .; D: TRBD1; DNA: TGCGCCAGCAGCTTGGTGGGGACAGGGGGCTACGAGCAGTACTTC; CDR3: CASSLVGTGGYEQYF
J: TRBJ1-1; V: TRBV11-2; size: .; D: .; DNA: TGTGCCAGCAGCTTAAATCCGTCGGGGATTACTGAAGCTTTCTTT; CDR3: CASSLNPSGITEAFF
J: TRBJ1-4; V: TRBV28; size: few; D: .; DNA: TGTGCCAGCGAGCAAAATGAAAAACTGTTTTTT; CDR3: CASEQNEKLFF
J: TRBJ2-2; V: TRBV6-4; size: .; D: TRBD2; DNA: TGTGCCAGCAGACTGGGACTAGCGTCGGGGGAGCTGTTTTTT; CDR3: CASRLGLASGELFF
J: TRBJ1-2; V: TRBV9; size: .; D: TRBD1; DNA: TGTGCCAGCAGCTTCGGACAGGGCTATGGCTACACCTTC; CDR3: CASSFGQGYGYTF
J: TRBJ1-5; V: TRBV4-2; size: .; D: .; DNA: TGTGCCAGCAGCCAAACCTTTGACAGTTACAATCAGCCCCAGCATTTT; CDR3: CASSQTFDSYNQPQHF
J: TRBJ2-7; V: TRBV4-3; size: few; D: TRBD1; DNA: TGCGCCAGCAGCTTACACCCGGGACAGGGGGGACCCGTGCAGTACTTC; CDR3: CASSLHPGQGGPVQYF
J: TRBJ1-2; V: TRBV19; size: .; D: TRBD1; DNA: TGTGCCAGTAGCATATCGCATACGGGCACAGGGGGCCACTATGGCTACACCTTC; CDR3: CASSISHTGTGGHYGYTF
J: TRBJ2-5; V: TRBV28; size: .; D: TRBD1; DNA: TGTGCCAGCAGTCCCGGTGACAGGGTCGAGACCCAGTACTTC; CDR3: CASSPGDRVETQYF
J: TRBJ2-7; V: TRBV3-1/TRBV3-2; size: many; D: .; DNA: TGTGCCAGCAGCCAGGGGCAGTCCTACGAGCAGTACTTC; CDR3: CASSQGQSYEQYF
J: TRBJ2-7; V: TRBV3-1/TRBV3-2; size: .; D: TRBD1; DNA: TGTGCCAGCAGCCATCCCGGACAGGGGGCTTACGAGCAGTACTTC; CDR3: CASSHPGQGAYEQYF
J: TRBJ2-3; V: TRBV9; size: .; D: TRBD2; DNA: TGTGCCAGCAGCGTAGACCCAGCGGGGGTCAAGGTTACGCAGTATTTT; CDR3: CASSVDPAGVKVTQYF
J: TRBJ1-2; V: TRBV19; size: .; D: TRBD1; DNA: TGTGCCAGTAGTTTCCCCGGGACAGGGAATGGAGAGGATGGCTACACCTTC; CDR3: CASSFPGTGNGEDGYTF
J: TRBJ2-7; V: TRBV3-1/TRBV3-2; size: .; D: TRBD1; DNA: TGTGCCAGCAGCCAAGCGGGACAGGGAAGGGGCGGCGAGCAGTACTTC; CDR3: CASSQAGQGRGGEQYF
J: TRBJ2-5; V: TRBV6-5; size: .; D: .; DNA: TGTGCCAGCAGTAACCCAAACAGTGCCGAAGAGACCCAGTACTTC; CDR3: CASSNPNSAEETQYF
J: TRBJ2-5; V: TRBV4-1; size: few; D: TRBD1; DNA: TGCGCCAGCAGCCAAAGAGGGGGCCCCTGGGGCCAGTACTTC; CDR3: CASSQRGGPWGQYF
J: TRBJ1-6; V: TRBV19; size: few; D: TRBD1; DNA: TGTGCCAGCAGCCCGGACAGGGCTGTTAATTCACCCCTCCACTTT; CDR3: CASSPDRAVNSPLHF
J: TRBJ2-1; V: TRBV5-1; size: .; D: .; DNA: TGCGCCAGCAGCTTACGGGGGAACAATGAGCAGTTCTTC; CDR3: CASSLRGNNEQFF
J: TRBJ2-2; V: TRBV7-3; size: .; D: .; DNA: TGTGCCAGCAGTTCAATTAACACCGGGGAGCTGTTTTTT; CDR3: CASSSINTGELFF
J: TRBJ1-2; V: TRBV20-1; size: few; D: TRBD1; DNA: TGCAGTGCTAGTCCACAGGGGAATCTGGGCTACACCTTC; CDR3: CSASPQGNLGYTF
J: TRBJ1-6; V: TRBV7-3; size: .; D: .; DNA: TGTGCCAGCAGCCCCGGGGGGAATTCACCCCTCCACTTT; CDR3: CASSPGGNSPLHF
J: TRBJ1-2; V: TRBV11-2; size: .; D: .; DNA: TGTGCCAGCAGCTCTACAGGGCCCGGCTACACCTTC; CDR3: CASSSTGPGYTF
J: TRBJ1-5; V: TRBV27; size: .; D: .; DNA: TGTGCCAGCAGTTTACCGAATCAGCCCCAGCATTTT; CDR3: CASSLPNQPQHF
J: TRBJ2-1; V: TRBV25-1; size: .; D: TRBD2; DNA: TGTGCCAGCAGTGAGGCGGGGGTTTTATATGAGCAGTTCTTC; CDR3: CASSEAGVLYEQFF
J: TRBJ1-5; V: TRBV29-1; size: .; D: .; DNA: TGCAGCGTTGAGGAACGGGGTCAGCCCCAGCATTTT; CDR3: CSVEERGQPQHF
J: TRBJ1-2; V: TRBV5-4; size: .; D: TRBD1; DNA: TGTGCCAGCACCCCCACGACAGGGTACTATGGCTACACCTTC; CDR3: CASTPTTGYYGYTF
J: TRBJ1-1; V: TRBV7-2; size: .; D: TRBD1; DNA: TGTGCCAGCAGCTTCATCGGGACAGGGGCTTTCTTT; CDR3: CASSFIGTGAFF
J: TRBJ2-7; V: TRBV2; size: .; D: .; DNA: TGTGCCAGCAACAGGGCCGACAGATCCTACGAGCAGTACTTC; CDR3: CASNRADRSYEQYF
J: TRBJ1-6; V: TRBV4-1; size: .; D: .; DNA: TGCGCCAGCAGCCAAGAGGAGGGCTTTCATTCACCCCTCCACTTT; CDR3: CASSQEEGFHSPLHF
J: TRBJ1-1; V: TRBV18; size: .; D: TRBD1; DNA: TGTGCCAGCTCAGGGGACAGTCTAAGGAACACTGAAGCTTTCTTT; CDR3: CASSGDSLRNTEAFF
J: TRBJ2-7; V: TRBV5-1; size: .; D: TRBD1; DNA: TGCGCCAGCAGCTCACAGGGGTCAGACTACGAGCAGTACTTC; CDR3: CASSSQGSDYEQYF
J: TRBJ1-5; V: TRBV24-1; size: .; D: TRBD1; DNA: TGTGCCACCAGTCCATCGACAGGGGGCACCCAGCCCCAGCATTTT; CDR3: CATSPSTGGTQPQHF
J: TRBJ2-1; V: TRBV9; size: .; D: TRBD1; DNA: TGTGCCAGTGGGACAGGGATGCTCACTGAGCAGTTCTTC; CDR3: CASGTGMLTEQFF
J: TRBJ1-2; V: TRBV27; size: .; D: .; DNA: TGTGCCAGCAGTTTATCCCGACAGGTTACTAACTATGGCTACACCTTC; CDR3: CASSLSRQVTNYGYTF
J: TRBJ1-4; V: TRBV25-1; size: .; D: .; DNA: TGTGCCAGCAGCCTGACGGCAGGACAAAATGAAAAACTGTTTTTT; CDR3: CASSLTAGQNEKLFF
J: TRBJ2-5; V: TRBV4-3; size: once; D: TRBD2; DNA: TGCGCCAGCAGCCAAGAACGGGGGGGCCCTGAAGAGACCCAGTACTTC; CDR3: CASSQERGGPEETQYF
J: TRBJ1-1; V: TRBV7-3; size: few; D: .; DNA: TGTGCCAGCAGCTTTTACCCGCAGGGAGGTGAAGCTTTCTTT; CDR3: CASSFYPQGGEAFF
J: TRBJ2-2; V: TRBV18; size: .; D: .; DNA: TGTGCCAGCTCACCAAGGGCAGGGGACGCCGGGGAGCTGTTTTTT; CDR3: CASSPRAGDAGELFF
J: TRBJ2-7; V: TRBV11-2; size: .; D: .; DNA: TGTGCCAGCAGCTTAGTGGAGGGGGCATCCTACGAGCAGTACTTC; CDR3: CASSLVEGASYEQYF
J: TRBJ1-2; V: TRBV30; size: .; D: .; DNA: TGTGCCTGGAGTGTAGGTGCAGGGGAGGGGTACACCTTC; CDR3: CAWSVGAGEGYTF
J: TRBJ1-2; V: TRBV3-1/TRBV3-2; size: .; D: TRBD1; DNA: TGTGCCAGCAGCCAGGGACAGGGGGCGGGTGGCTACACCTTC; CDR3: CASSQGQGAGGYTF
J: TRBJ2-3; V: TRBV11-3; size: once; D: TRBD1; DNA: TGTGCCAGCAGCTTAGACCCGACAGGGACAGATACGCAGTATTTT; CDR3: CASSLDPTGTDTQYF
J: TRBJ1-1; V: TRBV6-5; size: .; D: TRBD1; DNA: TGTGCCAGCAGTTACTCTGCCAGGGGGTCGGACACTGAAGCTTTCTTT; CDR3: CASSYSARGSDTEAFF
J: TRBJ1-4; V: TRBV19; size: .; D: TRBD1; DNA: TGTGCCAGTAGAACCGGGACAGGGATTGAAAAACTGTTTTTT; CDR3: CASRTGTGIEKLFF
J: TRBJ1-1; V: TRBV4-1; size: .; D: .; DNA: TGCGCCAGCAGCAAGGACGGGAGGGTTTTGGACACTGAAGCTTTCTTT; CDR3: CASSKDGRVLDTEAFF
J: TRBJ2-3; V: TRBV7-9; size: .; D: TRBD2; DNA: TGTGCCAGCAGCTCATTTAGCGGGGGGGCGAAAGATACGCAGTATTTT; CDR3: CASSSFSGGAKDTQYF
J: TRBJ2-7; V: TRBV24-1; size: .; D: TRBD1; DNA: TGTGCCACCAGTGACCCCGGGACAGGGGCCTACGAGCAGTACTTC; CDR3: CATSDPGTGAYEQYF
J: TRBJ2-2; V: TRBV4-2; size: few; D: .; DNA: TGTGCCAGCAGCCGTCAGAGCCAGGAGAACACCGGGGAGCTGTTTTTT; CDR3: CASSRQSQENTGELFF
J: TRBJ1-1; V: TRBV6-5; size: .; D: TRBD1; DNA: TGTGCCAGCAGGCGCGACAGGGGTACTGAAGCTTTCTTT; CDR3: CASRRDRGTEAFF
J: TRBJ2-3; V: TRBV18; size: .; D: .; DNA: TGTGCCAGCTCACCACTATCGGGGGGCCTCACAGATACGCAGTATTTT; CDR3: CASSPLSGGLTDTQYF
J: TRBJ2-2; V: TRBV7-3; size: .; D: TRBD2; DNA: TGTGCCAGCAGCTTACGGGGGGGCCTTTCCGGGGAGCTGTTTTTT; CDR3: CASSLRGGLSGELFF
J: TRBJ1-1; V: TRBV5-1; size: .; D: .; DNA: TGCGCCAGCAGCTACACAGGGTTGGGGAACACTGAAGCTTTCTTT; CDR3: CASSYTGLGNTEAFF